This note documents a single T cell receptor (beta chain) sequence. Antigen: not known. This entry is derived from a study of beta chain features in type 1 diabetes. Study-level results: Naive, central memory and Treg TCRB repertoires appeared more alike in patients than in healthy donors.

Expressed TCRB transcripts were sequenced, since all the RNA that had been isolated was reverse transcribed. Sequencing was performed with immunoSEQ multiplex PCR; in TCRdb, only in-frame clones are kept and a portion is missing. Of under 950,000 clones listed, roughly 17% are singletons. The CDR3 is 12 residues long. The sample was naive CD4+ T cells from blood. This clonotype was obtained from a young woman in good health. The chain uses TRBV12-2 and TRBJ1-5. TRBV12-2 is termed a pseudogene. CDR3 nucleotides: TGTGCAAGTCGCCGGGGAAACCAGCCCCAGCATTTT. It translates to CASRRGNQPQHF.